This entry lists 11 T cell receptor beta chains sequenced from one sample in a study of blood T cells in healthy people across ages. A J-beta primer mix and a sample-barcoded 5' primer were used in a second PCR of about 7 to 11 cycles. TCRdb processed the 5' RACE reads anew with MiXCR; each CDR3 protein has one entry. The table shows 1.5 million to 2 million distinct CDR3 sequences, with roughly 52% occurring only once. Specimen: blood. These receptors all stem from a woman aged 40 to 49 in good health.

The chain combines TRBV6-6 with TRBJ2-7, with 11 bases identical to TRBD2. The V and J ends lost 6 bases and 3 bases, in that order; junction bases with no gene match: 7. Per the germline V gene, CDR1 is MNHNY and CDR2 is SVGAGI (reference sequence). This CDR3 contains 15 residues. CDR3 sequence reads: CASSQTSGVNYEQYF. The CDR3 DNA reads as TGTGCCAGCAGCCAGACTAGCGGGGTAAACTACGAGCAGTACTTC.

The genes are TRBV20-1 and TRBJ2-7; TRBD2 matches 8 bases. Germline V gives CDR1 DFQATT, CDR2 SNEGSKA (reference sequence). Trimming cost V 0 bases and J 0 bases; bases outside gene matches: 4. The CDR3 length is 15 residues. The CDR3 DNA sequence: TGCAGTGCTAGAGATGGCGGGGGGAGCTCCTACGAGCAGTACTTC. It is translated as CSARDGGGSSYEQYF.

This clonotype was detected only a few times. The chain recombines TRBV20-1 with TRBJ2-1; 9 nucleotides line up with TRBD2. V lost 6 bases and J lost 2; bases outside the gene matches: 2. The CDR3 totals 13 residues. Germline-derived CDR1 and CDR2 are DFQATT and SNEGSKA (reference sequence). Written as DNA, the CDR3 is TGCAGTGCCTCTAGCGGGGCCTACAATGAGCAGTTCTTC. As protein: CSASSGAYNEQFF.

This rearrangement joins TRBV20-1 to TRBJ2-4; 9 nucleotides agree with TRBD2. The CDR3 has 14 residues. The J segment lost 1 base and the V segment lost 3 bases, leaving 1 base of the junction unmatched. The germline gives CDR1 DFQATT, CDR2 SNEGSKA (reference sequence). CDR3 DNA: TGCAGTGCTAGCCTAGCGGGGGCCAAAAACATTCAGTACTTC. This encodes CSASLAGAKNIQYF.

J is TRBJ2-7 and V is TRBV27; the match to TRBD2 covers 14 bases. The J call is uncertain, as TRBJ2-5 better fits the DNA end. Germline CDR1 and CDR2: MNHEY and SMNVEV (reference sequence). The CDR3 spans 20 residues. CDR3 nucleotides: TGTGCCAGCAGTCACAGAAGACTAGCGGGGGGGCTGGCGGTAGGGGAGACCCAGTACTTC. Its protein product is CASSHRRLAGGLAVGETQYF.

This clonotype was detected only a few times. The rearrangement uses TRBV20-1 and TRBJ1-1, with a tentative D call TRBD1 (6 bases). V lost 5 bases and J 4 bases, leaving 14 bases between the germline ends. This CDR3 has 13 residues. Per the germline V gene, CDR1 is DFQATT and CDR2 is SNEGSKA (reference sequence). The DNA for the CDR3 is TGCAGTGCTGGGGACATGTGGAGCACTGAAGCTTTCTTT. It yields the protein CSAGDMWSTEAFF.

This chain connects TRBV20-1 to TRBJ2-3; a weak D match, TRBD1 (5 bases). The V gene's germline CDR1 is DFQATT and CDR2 SNEGSKA (reference sequence). The CDR3 has 13 residues. V lost 1 base, J lost 4 bases, and 9 bases lay in between. The CDR3 coding sequence is TGCAGTGCTAGAGCAGGGTTCCCAGATACGCAGTATTTT. Translation gives CSARAGFPDTQYF.

A few counts support this clonotype. The chain has TRBV12-3 or TRBV12-4 and TRBJ2-5; tentatively, D is TRBD1 (7 bases). The length of the CDR3 is 16 residues. V lost 5 bases and J 2 bases, leaving 18 bases between the germline ends. Here the CDR3 DNA reads TGTGCCAGCAGTCCCCTCGACAGGGCGGGACAAGAGACCCAGTACTTC. Translated: CASSPLDRAGQETQYF.

J is TRBJ1-1 and V is TRBV29-1; TRBD1 might be the D (6 bases). The CDR3 spans 15 residues. Germline loops: CDR1 SQVTM, CDR2 ANQGSEA. Trimming shortened V by 1 base and J by 7 bases, and 19 bases separated the two germline ends. The DNA of the CDR3 is TGCAGCGTTGAAGCCCCAACATGGGGGGCGGGTGAAGCTTTCTTT. It yields the protein CSVEAPTWGAGEAFF. Combining the CDR3 with reference TRBV29-1 and TRBJ1-1 gives the whole variable domain SAVISQKPSRDICQRGTSLTIQCQVDSQVTMMFWYRQQPGQSLTLIATANQGSEATYESGFVIDKFPISRPNLTFSTLTVSNMSPEDSSIYLCSVEAPTWGAGEAFFGQGTRLTVV.

As regards this clonotype: At one of its ends the junction is not consistent with the germline gene, which may arise from a read error. This chain joins TRBV12-3 or TRBV12-4 and TRBJ2-5; 12 bases line up with TRBD2. The CDR3 totals 18 residues. The CDR3 region is CASSLALGSSGGEETQYF. For the CDR3, the DNA is TGTGCCAGCAGTCTAGCCCTGGGGTCTAGCGGGGGGGAAGAGACCCAGTACTTC.

In this sample, this clonotype turned up a few times. The V gene is TRBV4-1, the J gene TRBJ2-1; either TRBD1 or TRBD2 may supply D (5 bases each). This CDR3 comprises 15 residues. The V end was cut by 4 bases, the J end by 8 bases, with 18 bases between. CDR1 is MGHRA, CDR2 YSYEKL, per germline. CDR3 in amino acids: CASSRRDQGPHEQFF. CDR3 DNA sequence: TGCGCCAGCAGCCGCCGGGACCAAGGGCCCCATGAGCAGTTCTTC.